This T cell receptor (beta chain) is from a study of T cell responses to AZD1222 COVID-19 vaccine. Points on this clone: Its antigen remains unidentified.

Regarding the study as a whole: Repertoires were sampled only after the peak T cell response. In the spike-specific TCR repertoire, nearly half reportedly target unmutated variant regions. Spike-specific TCR breadth rose after two AZD1222 doses, and depth rose as well.

Per the germline V gene, CDR1 is LNHDA and CDR2 is SQIVND (reference sequence). This CDR3 contains 13 residues. V gave up 7 bases and J gave up 9 bases, with 13 bases separating them. The data were produced by immunoSEQ multiplex PCR, yet TCRdb's version contains in-frame clones alone and is incomplete. This sample has 130,000 to 150,000 clones, with 90% found just once. This receptor was taken from an adult in good health. The chain recombines TRBV19 with TRBJ1-6; no reliable D call. The source material was peripheral blood, sampled on day 0 of AZD1222 vaccination. The CDR3 loop is CASTNGLSSPLHF. The CDR3 DNA sequence: TGTGCCAGTACAAACGGGCTTAGTTCACCCCTCCACTTT.